Below, 10 T cell receptor beta chains from the same sample are listed, as sequenced in a study of blood T cell repertoires in COVID-19. Data came from immunoSEQ multiplex PCR; TCRdb stores just in-frame clones and leaves some out. The repertoire holds roughly 380,000 clones, with about 85% as singletons. Input material: peripheral blood. The receptors here all came from a young woman with acute or convalescent COVID-19.

This clone was seen only once. The rearrangement uses TRBV24-1 and TRBJ1-2, with D hard to call. Trimming pared 7 bases from V and 6 bases from J, leaving 17 bases between. This CDR3 has 14 residues. Germline CDR1 and CDR2: KGHDR and SFDVKD. The chain's CDR3 is CATRAKDMLNGYTF. In DNA, the CDR3 is TGTGCCACCAGGGCCAAAGACATGCTAAATGGCTACACCTTC.

This clone was counted between two and nine times. This rearrangement joins TRBV7-9 to TRBJ2-7, with 7 bases identical to TRBD1. Germline assignment: CDR1 SEHNR and CDR2 FQNEAQ (reference sequence). The CDR3 length is 14 residues. The V gene end was trimmed by 6 bases and the J gene end by 3 bases; junction bases not matched to a gene: 8. In DNA, the CDR3 is TGTGCCAGCAGTCATTCGGGACAGAGCTACGAGCAGTACTTC. Encoded protein: CASSHSGQSYEQYF.

The V gene is TRBV4-1, the J gene TRBJ1-2; D possibly corresponds to TRBD1 (6 bases). V lost 1 base, J lost 2 bases, and 14 bases lay in between. CDR1 is MGHRA and CDR2 is YSYEKL in the germline V gene. The CDR3 consists of 16 residues. DNA for the CDR3: TGCGCCAGCAGCCAAGCCACGGCAGGGGCGAACTATGGCTACACCTTC. Its protein is CASSQATAGANYGYTF.

Of note for this clone: At one end, the junction sequence differs from germline, possibly due to a read error. The V and J genes are TRBV12-3 or TRBV12-4 and TRBJ2-7; 8 bases agree with TRBD1. The CDR3 is made up of 12 amino acids. The CDR3 DNA is TGTGCCAGCAGTTTAGCGCGGGGACAGGTCGACTTC. Amino acid sequence: CASSLARGQVDF.

This clone was recorded once. CDR3 DNA: TGTGCCAGCAGTTTATCAGGAGACCGTGGGACTGAAGCTTTCTTT. Amino acid sequence: CASSLSGDRGTEAFF. The chain couples TRBV27 to TRBJ1-1; unclear D gene. CDR1 and CDR2 from the germline V gene are MNHEY and SMNVEV (reference sequence). V shed 0 bases and J shed 5 bases, with 13 bases lying between them. The CDR3 covers 15 residues.

This rearrangement joins TRBV3-1 (or the pseudogene TRBV3-2) to TRBJ1-2, with 7 bases lining up with TRBD1. From germline, CDR1 is LGHDT and CDR2 YNNKEL (reference sequence). Trimming at V came to 1 base and at J to 2 bases, leaving 1 base not matched to a gene. The CDR3 is made up of 14 amino acids. CDR3 in amino acids: CASSQGDSNYGYTF. In DNA form, the CDR3 reads TGTGCCAGCAGCCAAGGGGACAGCAACTATGGCTACACCTTC.

The J gene is TRBJ2-1, the V gene TRBV9; TRBD1 aligns across 8 bases. Germline loops: CDR1 SGDLS, CDR2 YYNGEE. The junction had 0 bases not matched to a gene; V was cut back by 3 bases and J by 4 bases. This CDR3 is built from 13 residues. In nucleotides, the CDR3 is TGTGCCAGCAGCGACAGGGGGTACAATGAGCAGTTCTTC. The encoded protein is CASSDRGYNEQFF. Complete variable domain (other parts from reference TRBV9 and TRBJ2-1): DSGVTQTPKHLITATGQRVTLRCSPRSGDLSVYWYQQSLDQGLQFLIQYYNGEERAKGNILERFSAQQFPDLHSELNLSSLELGDSALYFCASSDRGYNEQFFGPGTRLTVL.

V gene TRBV6-6 combines with J gene TRBJ1-1; 7 bases match TRBD1. The CDR3 extends over 15 amino acids. J was trimmed by 1 base and V by 5 bases; bases with no gene match: 7. Germline assignment: CDR1 MNHNY and CDR2 SVGAGI (reference sequence). The CDR3 loop is CASSPGTVANTEAFF. The DNA of the CDR3 is TGTGCCAGCAGTCCCGGGACAGTAGCGAACACTGAAGCTTTCTTT.

The V call is TRBV19, the J call TRBJ1-2, with D uncertain. The CDR3 sequence is 14 residues long. CDR1 is LNHDA, CDR2 SQIVND, per germline (reference sequence). The V and J ends lost 3 bases and 8 bases respectively, with 16 bases between them. CDR3 in amino acids: CASSIVVGEIGYTF. CDR3 in DNA: TGTGCCAGTAGTATCGTAGTCGGGGAAATAGGCTACACCTTC.

J is TRBJ1-6 and V is TRBV6-5; D remains unclear. The CDR3 has 13 residues. CDR1 and CDR2 (germline): MNHEY, SVGAGI. Trimming pared 8 bases from V and 0 bases from J, leaving 5 bases between. This chain's CDR3 is CASRSSYNSPLHF. The CDR3 DNA sequence: TGTGCCAGCCGTAGCTCCTATAATTCACCCCTCCACTTT.